These 23 T cell receptor beta chains came from one sample sequenced in a study of blood T cell repertoires in COVID-19. Method: immunoSEQ multiplex PCR; TCRdb's copy keeps in-frame clones and lacks some. The sample has some 100,000 clones; 70% to 90% are singletons. The specimen was peripheral blood. These receptors all stem from a man aged 45-65 years with COVID-19, enrolled during active disease.

The V and J genes are TRBV6-5 and TRBJ1-4; TRBD1 matches at 7 bases. The J segment lost 8 bases and the V segment lost 6 bases, leaving 9 bases of the junction unmatched. The germline CDR1 and CDR2 sequences are MNHEY and SVGAGI. The CDR3 spans 14 residues. DNA for the CDR3: TGTGCCAGCAGCGTTGATGACAGGGTAGAAAAACTGTTTTTT. Protein product: CASSVDDRVEKLFF.

The rearrangement links TRBV6-5 to TRBJ1-2; 8 bases match TRBD1. CDR3 size: 13 residues. CDR1 MNHEY and CDR2 SVGAGI come from the germline V gene. Losses at the gene ends were 5 bases for V and 4 bases for J; bases not matched to a gene: 3. This CDR3 is CASSPTGGYGYTF. The CDR3 coding sequence is TGTGCCAGCAGTCCCACAGGGGGCTATGGCTACACCTTC.

This clone is a singleton in its sample. The junction differs from germline at one of its ends, possibly a read error. The V gene is TRBV18, the J gene TRBJ1-3, with 11 bases lining up with TRBD1. The CDR3 runs to 17 residues. Germline CDR1 and CDR2: KGHSH and LQKENI. The CDR3 DNA reads as TGTGCTAGCTCACCAATTGGACAGGGGGCCTCTGGAAACACCATATATTTT. It is translated as CASSPIGQGASGNTIYF.

Only one count was recorded for this clone. The gene calls are TRBV2 and TRBJ2-7; 9 positions match TRBD1. With 10 bases clipped from V and 6 bases from J, the junction kept 10 bases outside the gene matches. The CDR3 totals 13 residues. Germline CDR1 SNHLY, CDR2 FYNNEI. CDR3 coding DNA: TGTGCCATACAGGGGGCGCGGAGCGGCGAGCAGTACTTC. Its translation: CAIQGARSGEQYF.

The rearrangement links TRBV7-2 to TRBJ1-1; D might be TRBD1 (5 bases). Trimming shortened V by 4 bases and J by 10 bases, and 13 bases separated the two germline ends. The CDR3 has 12 residues. Germline lookup yields CDR1 SGHTA and CDR2 FQGNSA. The CDR3, as DNA: TGTGCCAGCAGCTCACCGGGACTTGTAGCTTTCTTT. Translation: CASSSPGLVAFF.

V and J are TRBV29-1 and TRBJ2-5; TRBD2 agrees at 11 bases. Germline V lookup: CDR1 SQVTM, CDR2 ANQGSEA. The CDR3 has 15 residues. The V gene end was trimmed by 1 base and the J gene end by 5 bases; junction bases not matched to a gene: 6. The CDR3 reads CSVEGLAGGLETQYF. DNA for the CDR3: TGCAGCGTTGAAGGTTTAGCGGGGGGGCTTGAGACCCAGTACTTC.

The rearrangement joins TRBV28 to TRBJ1-6, with D uncertain. From germline, CDR1 is MDHEN and CDR2 SYDVKM. The CDR3 runs 12 residues. The ends were cut back, 2 bases at V and 9 bases at J, with 5 bases in the middle. The CDR3 DNA is TGTGCCAGCAGTTTACCGGGTTCACCCCTCCACTTT. Protein: CASSLPGSPLHF.

The chain has TRBV28 and TRBJ1-2, with 7 bases aligning to TRBD1. Germline V CDR1 and CDR2: MDHEN, SYDVKM. CDR3 length: 12 amino acids. V trimming: 9 bases; J trimming: 2 bases; junction bases outside the gene matches: 3. CDR3 bases: TGTGCCAGTGTGGGACAGAACTATGGCTACACCTTC. It encodes CASVGQNYGYTF.

This clone was seen a few times. CDR3 bases: TGTGCCAGCAGCTATCAGGGATCGTGGAACACTGAAGCTTTCTTT. This gives the protein CASSYQGSWNTEAFF. This chain connects TRBV7-2 to TRBJ1-1; weak D call: TRBD1 (5 bases). Germline-derived CDR1 and CDR2 are SGHTA and FQGNSA. The CDR3 is 15 residues long. The germline V and J ends were trimmed by 4 bases and 1 base, with 13 bases remaining between them.

CDR3 nucleotide sequence: TGTGCCAGCAGTTTATCGAGGCCGGCATCAGAAGCTTTCTTT. This sequence encodes CASSLSRPASEAFF. The genes are TRBV27 and TRBJ1-1; D ambiguous. The CDR3 is 14 amino acids. Germline loops: CDR1 MNHEY, CDR2 SMNVEV (reference sequence). V was trimmed by 0 bases and J by 8 bases, leaving 13 bases between them.

The gene calls are TRBV5-1 and TRBJ2-1; 8 bases fit TRBD2. Unmatched junction bases numbered 10, after V lost 4 bases and J lost 7 bases. CDR1 and CDR2 from the germline V gene are SGHRS and YFSETQ. The CDR3 runs to 15 residues. CDR3 bases: TGCGCCAGCAGCGTCTCCGGGACTAGTTCGAATGAGCAGTTCTTC. Translated: CASSVSGTSSNEQFF.

The chain couples TRBV5-1 to TRBJ1-2; 8 bases match TRBD1. V lost 4 bases and J lost 4; bases outside the gene matches: 6. The CDR3 length is 14 residues. Germline V CDR1 and CDR2: SGHRS, YFSETQ. This CDR3 reads CASSDGQGSYGYTF. CDR3 coding DNA: TGCGCCAGCAGCGACGGACAGGGCAGCTATGGCTACACCTTC.

This clone has only a few counts. This chain links TRBV29-1 with TRBJ2-2; TRBD1 aligns across 9 bases. The germline V gene encodes CDR1 SQVTM and CDR2 ANQGSEA. The V segment lost 5 bases and the J segment 4 bases; nucleotides outside the gene matches: 8. The CDR3 consists of 15 residues. CDR3 DNA sequence: TGCAGCGTTAAAACCGGGACAGGGTCCACCGGGGAGCTGTTTTTT. This sequence encodes CSVKTGTGSTGELFF.

J is TRBJ1-3 and V is TRBV7-9, with TRBD1 matching 9 bases. The CDR3 covers 16 residues. V gave up 5 bases and J gave up 2 bases; unmatched junction bases: 7. The germline gives CDR1 SEHNR, CDR2 FQNEAQ (reference sequence). This CDR3 is CASSVSGTGTGNTIYF. The CDR3 nucleotides read TGTGCCAGCAGCGTCTCCGGGACAGGGACTGGAAACACCATATATTTT.

The chain employs TRBV28 and TRBJ2-7; 12 bases match TRBD2. V shed 6 bases and J 6 bases; nucleotides not matched to a gene: 6. Germline V gives CDR1 MDHEN, CDR2 SYDVKM. CDR3 length equals 14 residues. CDR3 sequence (DNA): TGTGCCAGCAGCCTAGCGGGGGGGCCCGGCGAGCAGTACTTC. It codes for CASSLAGGPGEQYF.

The CDR3: CASSYPTGSGNTIYF. CDR3 bases: TGTGCCAGCAGTTACCCCACAGGGTCTGGAAACACCATATATTTT. The chain is built from TRBV6-2 or TRBV6-3 and TRBJ1-3; tentatively, D is TRBD1 (6 bases). CDR3 length: 15 amino acids. The V gene's germline CDR1 is MNHEY and CDR2 SVGEGT. V shed 2 bases and J shed 1 base, with 9 bases lying between them.

This clone was detected once. The same CDR3 can be traced to other DNA sequences in this sample. The V and J genes are TRBV6-4 and TRBJ2-3; D might be TRBD1 (6 bases). Per germline, CDR1 MRHNA and CDR2 SNTAGT. The ends were cut back, 3 bases at V and 0 bases at J, with 7 bases in the middle. The CDR3 covers 14 residues. CDR3 in DNA: TGTGCCAGCAGTGAAAGGGGGAGCACAGATACGCAGTATTTT. This sequence encodes CASSERGSTDTQYF.

The V gene is TRBV10-2, the J gene TRBJ1-1; the D gene is possibly TRBD1 (5 bases). The CDR3 is made up of 15 amino acids. Germline assignment: CDR1 WSHSY and CDR2 SAAADI. V lost 0 bases, J lost 10 bases, and 18 bases lay in between. The CDR3 loop reads CASSESTGVGRGAFF. CDR3 coding DNA: TGCGCCAGCAGTGAGTCGACGGGGGTGGGGCGTGGAGCTTTCTTT.

The chain combines TRBV5-4 with TRBJ2-5, with D possibly matching TRBD1 (5 bases). The V end lost 1 base, the J end lost 3 bases, and 10 bases lay between the germline ends. Germline V lookup: CDR1 SGHNT, CDR2 YYREEE (reference sequence). This CDR3 is built from 14 residues. The CDR3 DNA reads TGTGCCAGCAGCTTGTTGCAGGGTGAAGAGACCCAGTACTTC. Its protein is CASSLLQGEETQYF.

V usage is TRBV5-1 and J usage is TRBJ2-1, with 9 bases identical to TRBD2. CDR3 length equals 16 residues. V dropped 0 bases and J dropped 7; count of bases not matched to a gene: 8. The germline V gene has CDR1 SGHRS and CDR2 YFSETQ. Here the CDR3 reads CASSLDAGGHGNEQFF. The CDR3 DNA sequence: TGCGCCAGCAGCTTGGATGCGGGGGGGCACGGTAATGAGCAGTTCTTC.

This clone was seen more than once but under ten times. The gene calls are TRBV7-6 and TRBJ2-7; 9 positions match TRBD2. The trim removed 2 bases at V and 7 bases at J, leaving 6 bases unmatched. The CDR3 spans 14 residues. Looked up from germline, CDR1 is SGHVS and CDR2 is FNYEAQ. CDR3 coding DNA: TGTGCCAGCAGCTTATGGCGGGGGGGCTGGGAGCAGTACTTC. This encodes CASSLWRGGWEQYF.

This chain links TRBV27 with TRBJ1-2, with D tentatively TRBD1 (5 bases). Germline CDR1 reads MNHEY; CDR2 reads SMNVEV (reference sequence). The CDR3 consists of 15 residues. Trimming cost V 2 bases and J 3 bases, with 13 bases left between them. The CDR3 region has the DNA TGTGCCAGCAGTTTAAGGGGAGGGATCTACTATGGCTACACCTTC. Its protein is CASSLRGGIYYGYTF.

The rearrangement joins TRBV10-3 to TRBJ1-5; the D gene is possibly TRBD1 (6 bases). Trimming took off 2 bases at V and 6 bases at J, with 8 bases between the two ends. Germline assignment: CDR1 ENHRY and CDR2 SYGVKD. This CDR3 region has 13 residues. The CDR3, as DNA: TGTGCCATCAGTGAGCCCAGGGGTCAGCCCCAGCATTTT. Protein: CAISEPRGQPQHF.